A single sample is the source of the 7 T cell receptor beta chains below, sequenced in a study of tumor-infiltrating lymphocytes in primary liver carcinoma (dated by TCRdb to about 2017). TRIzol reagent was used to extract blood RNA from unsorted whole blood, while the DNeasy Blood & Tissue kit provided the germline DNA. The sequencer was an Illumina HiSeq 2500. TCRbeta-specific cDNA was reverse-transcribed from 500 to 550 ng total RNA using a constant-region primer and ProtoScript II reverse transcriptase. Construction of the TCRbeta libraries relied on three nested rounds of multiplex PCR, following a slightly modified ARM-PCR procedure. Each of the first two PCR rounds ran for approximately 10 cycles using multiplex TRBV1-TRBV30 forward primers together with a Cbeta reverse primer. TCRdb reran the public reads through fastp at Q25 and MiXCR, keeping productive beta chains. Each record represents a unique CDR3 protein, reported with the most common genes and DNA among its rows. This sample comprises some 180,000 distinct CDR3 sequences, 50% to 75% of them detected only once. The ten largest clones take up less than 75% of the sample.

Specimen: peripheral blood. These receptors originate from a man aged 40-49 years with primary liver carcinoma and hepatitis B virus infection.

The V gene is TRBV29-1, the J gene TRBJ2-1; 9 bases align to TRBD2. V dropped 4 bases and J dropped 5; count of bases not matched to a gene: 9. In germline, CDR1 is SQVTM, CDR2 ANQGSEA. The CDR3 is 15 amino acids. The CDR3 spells CSVGSLSGRHNEQFF. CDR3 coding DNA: TGCAGCGTTGGATCACTGAGCGGGAGGCACAATGAGCAGTTCTTC.

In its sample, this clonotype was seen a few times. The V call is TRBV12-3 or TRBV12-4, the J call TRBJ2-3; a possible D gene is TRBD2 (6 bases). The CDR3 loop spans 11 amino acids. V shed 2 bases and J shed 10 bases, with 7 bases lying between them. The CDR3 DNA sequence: TGTGCCAGCAGTTTAACGGGAGCGCAGTATTTT. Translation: CASSLTGAQYF.

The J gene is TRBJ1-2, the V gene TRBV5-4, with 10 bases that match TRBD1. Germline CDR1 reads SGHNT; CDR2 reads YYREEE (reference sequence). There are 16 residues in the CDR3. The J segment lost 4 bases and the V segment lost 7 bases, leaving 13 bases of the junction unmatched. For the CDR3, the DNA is TGTGCCAGCGGCGGGGGACAGGGGACCTCCCTCTATGGCTACACCTTC. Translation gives CASGGGQGTSLYGYTF.

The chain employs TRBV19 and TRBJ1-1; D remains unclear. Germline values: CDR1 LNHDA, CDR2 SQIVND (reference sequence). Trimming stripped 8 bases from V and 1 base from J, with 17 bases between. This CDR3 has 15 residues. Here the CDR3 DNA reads TGTGCCAGTTTAGGTCAGAGTGTGGGGAACACTGAAGCTTTCTTT. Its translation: CASLGQSVGNTEAFF.

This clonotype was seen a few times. The CDR3 protein is CASSWRGDTQYF. The CDR3 bases are TGTGCCAGCAGTTGGAGGGGTGATACGCAGTATTTT. This chain links TRBV12-3 or TRBV12-4 with TRBJ2-3; maybe TRBD2 (6 bases). V lost 4 bases and J 6 bases, leaving 8 bases between the germline ends. The CDR3 is 12 residues long.

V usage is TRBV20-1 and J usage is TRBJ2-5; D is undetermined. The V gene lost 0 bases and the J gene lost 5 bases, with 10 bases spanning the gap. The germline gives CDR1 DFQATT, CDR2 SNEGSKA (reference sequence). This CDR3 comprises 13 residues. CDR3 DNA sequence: TGCAGTGCTAGAGATTCGGTGGCCGAGACCCAGTACTTC. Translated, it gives CSARDSVAETQYF.

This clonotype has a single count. The DNA for the CDR3 is TGTGCCAGCAACTCGGGACAGAAAAATGAAAAACTGTTTTTT. Amino acid sequence: CASNSGQKNEKLFF. The V call is TRBV11-2, the J call TRBJ1-4, with 7 bases fitting TRBD1. This CDR3 comprises 14 residues. Trimming at V came to 7 bases and at J to 5 bases, leaving 7 bases not matched to a gene. The germline V gene encodes CDR1 SGHAT and CDR2 FQNNGV.